In this sample, the clone carrying this TCR beta chain turned up a few times. What it binds is not known. The data were obtained in a study of T cell repertoires in cytomegalovirus infection. Study at large: Public TCR beta signatures indicated both CMV infection and matching HLA type.

General study results and limits: CMV carriers having the relevant HLA were flagged by cumulative public TCR beta family frequency. Within the response measured ex vivo, HLA-C-restricted CMV-specific TCR beta clonotypes were dominant.

One entry per CDR3 protein results from TCRdb running MiXCR on the reads. The sample holds roughly 920,000 distinct CDR3 sequences, roughly a third seen once. The ends lost 6 bases at V and 6 bases at J; junction bases unmatched: 4. CDR1 is MNHEY, CDR2 SVGEGT, per germline. This CDR3 region has 12 residues. The rearrangement links TRBV6-2 or TRBV6-3 to TRBJ1-2; 7 bases are a match to TRBD1. Sequencing used cultured CD8+ T cells from PBMCs, obtained from culture after CMV antigen stimulation. The TCR originated in a human donor in good health (CMV status not recorded). Some clones in this sample may be carry-over from other donors' samples. The CDR3, as DNA: TGTGCCAGCAGGGGGACAGAGAATGGCTACACCTTC. As protein: CASRGTENGYTF.